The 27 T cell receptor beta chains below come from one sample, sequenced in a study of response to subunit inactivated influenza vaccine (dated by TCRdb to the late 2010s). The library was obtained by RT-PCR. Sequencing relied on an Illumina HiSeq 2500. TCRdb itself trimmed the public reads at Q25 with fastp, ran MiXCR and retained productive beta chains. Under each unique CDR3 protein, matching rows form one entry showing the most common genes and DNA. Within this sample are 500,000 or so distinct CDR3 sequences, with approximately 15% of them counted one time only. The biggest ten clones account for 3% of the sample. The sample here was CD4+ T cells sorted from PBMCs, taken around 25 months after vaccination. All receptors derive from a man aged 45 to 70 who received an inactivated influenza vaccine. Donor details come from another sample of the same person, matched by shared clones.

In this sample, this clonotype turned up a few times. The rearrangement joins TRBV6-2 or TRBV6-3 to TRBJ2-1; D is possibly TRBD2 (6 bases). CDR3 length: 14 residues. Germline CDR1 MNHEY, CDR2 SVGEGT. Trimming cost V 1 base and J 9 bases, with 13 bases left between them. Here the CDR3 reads CASSYFTRESEQFF. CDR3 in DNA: TGTGCCAGCAGTTACTTCACCCGGGAGTCTGAGCAGTTCTTC.

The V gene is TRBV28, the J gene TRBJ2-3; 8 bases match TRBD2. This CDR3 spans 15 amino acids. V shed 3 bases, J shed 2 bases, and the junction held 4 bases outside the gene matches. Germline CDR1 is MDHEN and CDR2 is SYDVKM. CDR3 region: CASSFNGGVTDTQYF. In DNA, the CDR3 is TGTGCCAGCAGTTTTAACGGGGGGGTCACAGATACGCAGTATTTT. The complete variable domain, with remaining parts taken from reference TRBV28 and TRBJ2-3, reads DVKVTQSSRYLVKRTGEKVFLECVQDMDHENMFWYRQDPGLGLRLIYFSYDVKMKEKGDIPEGYSVSREKKERFSLILESASTNQTSMYLCASSFNGGVTDTQYFGPGTRLTVL.

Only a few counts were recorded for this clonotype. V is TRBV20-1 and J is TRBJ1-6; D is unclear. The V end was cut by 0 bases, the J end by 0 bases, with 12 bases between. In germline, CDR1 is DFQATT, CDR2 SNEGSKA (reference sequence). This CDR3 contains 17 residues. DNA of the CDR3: TGCAGTGCTAGAGATCGACGGGTGAGCTCCTATAATTCACCCCTCCACTTT. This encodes CSARDRRVSSYNSPLHF.

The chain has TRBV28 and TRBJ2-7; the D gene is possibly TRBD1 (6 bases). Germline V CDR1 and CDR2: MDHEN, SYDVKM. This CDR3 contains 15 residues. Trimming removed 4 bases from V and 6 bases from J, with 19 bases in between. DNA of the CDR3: TGTGCCAGCAGTTCGCAGACCCACAGGGCGTCCGAGCAGTACTTC. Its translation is CASSSQTHRASEQYF.

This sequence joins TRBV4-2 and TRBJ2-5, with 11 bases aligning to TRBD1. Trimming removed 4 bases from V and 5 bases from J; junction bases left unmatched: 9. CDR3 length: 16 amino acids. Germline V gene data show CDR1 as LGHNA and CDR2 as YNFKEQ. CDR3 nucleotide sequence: TGTGCCAGCAGCCGGGACAGGGGGAGAGATGTGGAGACCCAGTACTTC. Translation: CASSRDRGRDVETQYF.

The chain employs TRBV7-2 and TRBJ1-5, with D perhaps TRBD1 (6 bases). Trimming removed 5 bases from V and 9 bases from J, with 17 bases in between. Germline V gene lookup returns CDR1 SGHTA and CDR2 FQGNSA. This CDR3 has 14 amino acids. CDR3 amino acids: CASSPPDSRAPQHF. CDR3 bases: TGTGCCAGCAGCCCACCGGACAGTCGTGCGCCCCAGCATTTT.

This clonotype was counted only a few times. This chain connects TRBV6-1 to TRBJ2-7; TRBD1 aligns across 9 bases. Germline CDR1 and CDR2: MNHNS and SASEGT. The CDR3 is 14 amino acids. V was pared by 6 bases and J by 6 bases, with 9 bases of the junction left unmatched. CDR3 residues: CASSTGTGLTEQYF. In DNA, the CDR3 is TGTGCCAGCAGCACCGGGACAGGGTTGACCGAGCAGTACTTC.

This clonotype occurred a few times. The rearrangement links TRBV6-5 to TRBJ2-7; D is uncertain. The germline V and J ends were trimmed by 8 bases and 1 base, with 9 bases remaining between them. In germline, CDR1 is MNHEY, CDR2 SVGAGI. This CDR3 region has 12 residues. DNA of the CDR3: TGTGCCAGCTTGGGCAGTTCCTACGAGCAGTACTTC. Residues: CASLGSSYEQYF.

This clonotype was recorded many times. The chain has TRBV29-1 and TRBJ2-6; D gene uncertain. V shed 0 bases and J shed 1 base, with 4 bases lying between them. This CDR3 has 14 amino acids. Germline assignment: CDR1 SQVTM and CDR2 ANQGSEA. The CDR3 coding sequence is TGCAGCGTTGAAGATGTATCTGGGGCCAACGTCCTGACTTTC. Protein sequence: CSVEDVSGANVLTF.

The CDR3 loop reads CATSRVGGFPYEQYF. As DNA, the CDR3 is TGTGCCACCAGCAGAGTAGGGGGATTCCCCTACGAGCAGTACTTC. The genes are TRBV15 and TRBJ2-7; D perhaps matches TRBD1 (6 bases). Germline CDR1 is LNHNV and CDR2 is YYDKDF (reference sequence). CDR3 length equals 15 residues. Trimming cost V 1 base and J 2 bases, with 12 bases left between them.

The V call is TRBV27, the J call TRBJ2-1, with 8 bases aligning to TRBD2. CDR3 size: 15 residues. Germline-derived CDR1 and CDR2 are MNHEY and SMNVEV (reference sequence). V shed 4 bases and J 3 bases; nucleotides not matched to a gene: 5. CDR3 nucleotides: TGTGCCAGCAGTTGGGGGCGGGGGGACTACAATGAGCAGTTCTTC. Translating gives CASSWGRGDYNEQFF.

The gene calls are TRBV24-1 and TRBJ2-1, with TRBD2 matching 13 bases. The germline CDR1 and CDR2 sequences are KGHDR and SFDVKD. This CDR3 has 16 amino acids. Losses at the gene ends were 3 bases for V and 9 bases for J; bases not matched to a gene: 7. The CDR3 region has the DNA TGTGCCACCAGTGATCCCGGACTAGCGGGAGTCAGTGAGCAGTTCTTC. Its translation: CATSDPGLAGVSEQFF.

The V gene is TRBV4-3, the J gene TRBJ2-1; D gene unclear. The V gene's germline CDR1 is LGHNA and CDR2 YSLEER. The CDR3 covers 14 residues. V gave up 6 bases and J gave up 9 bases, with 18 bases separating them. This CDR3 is CASSRGPTGGEQFF. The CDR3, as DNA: TGCGCCAGCAGTCGAGGTCCGACGGGTGGTGAGCAGTTCTTC.

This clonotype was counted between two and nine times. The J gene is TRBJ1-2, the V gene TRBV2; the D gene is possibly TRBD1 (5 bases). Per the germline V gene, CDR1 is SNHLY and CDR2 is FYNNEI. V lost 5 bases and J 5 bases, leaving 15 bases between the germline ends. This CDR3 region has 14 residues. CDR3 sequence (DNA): TGTGCCAGCAGTAAGGAGGGGTATGGGTATGGCTACACCTTC. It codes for CASSKEGYGYGYTF.

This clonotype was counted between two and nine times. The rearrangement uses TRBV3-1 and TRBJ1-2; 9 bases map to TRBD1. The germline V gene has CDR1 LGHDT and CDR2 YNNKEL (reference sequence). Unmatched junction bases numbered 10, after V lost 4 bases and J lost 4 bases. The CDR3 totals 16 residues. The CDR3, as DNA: TGTGCCAGCAGCCGCAGGACAGGGGAAGGTGGCTATGGCTACACCTTC. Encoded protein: CASSRRTGEGGYGYTF. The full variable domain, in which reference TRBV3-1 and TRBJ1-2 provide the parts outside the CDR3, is DTAVSQTPKYLVTQMGNDKSIKCEQNLGHDTMYWYKQDSKKFLKIMFSYNNKELIINETVPNRFSPKSPDKAHLNLHINSLELGDSAVYFCASSRRTGEGGYGYTFGSGTRLTVV.

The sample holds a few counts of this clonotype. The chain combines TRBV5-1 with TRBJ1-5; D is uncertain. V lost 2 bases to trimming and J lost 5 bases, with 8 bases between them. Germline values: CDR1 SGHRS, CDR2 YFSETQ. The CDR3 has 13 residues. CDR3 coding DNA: TGCGCCAGCAGCTTTAGTATGGATCAGCCCCAGCATTTT. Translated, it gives CASSFSMDQPQHF.

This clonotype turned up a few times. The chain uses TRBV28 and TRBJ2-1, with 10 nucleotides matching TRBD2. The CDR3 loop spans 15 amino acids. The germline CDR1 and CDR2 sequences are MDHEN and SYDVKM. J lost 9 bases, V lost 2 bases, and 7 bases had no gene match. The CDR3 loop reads CASSLSTSGNGEQFF. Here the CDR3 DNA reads TGTGCCAGCAGTTTAAGTACTAGCGGGAATGGTGAGCAGTTCTTC.

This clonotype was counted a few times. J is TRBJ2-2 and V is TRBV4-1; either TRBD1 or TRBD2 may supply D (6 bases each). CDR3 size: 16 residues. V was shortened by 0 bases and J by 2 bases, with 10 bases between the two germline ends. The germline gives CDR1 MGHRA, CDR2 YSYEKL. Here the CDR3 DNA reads TGCGCCAGCAGCCAAGATGTGGGGGGCAACACCGGGGAGCTGTTTTTT. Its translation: CASSQDVGGNTGELFF.

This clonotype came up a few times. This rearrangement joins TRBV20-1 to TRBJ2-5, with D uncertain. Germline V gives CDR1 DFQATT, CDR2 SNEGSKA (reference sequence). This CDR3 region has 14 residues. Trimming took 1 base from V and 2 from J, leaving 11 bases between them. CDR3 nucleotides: TGCAGTGCTAGAGTCCCCGGCAGTCAAGAGACCCAGTACTTC. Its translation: CSARVPGSQETQYF.

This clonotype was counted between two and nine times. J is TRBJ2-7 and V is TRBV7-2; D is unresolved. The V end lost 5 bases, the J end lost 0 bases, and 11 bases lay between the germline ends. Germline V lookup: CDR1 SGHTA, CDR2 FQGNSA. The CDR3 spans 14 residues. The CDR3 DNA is TGTGCCAGCAGCCCAGTTCTATTCTCCTACGAGCAGTACTTC. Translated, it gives CASSPVLFSYEQYF.

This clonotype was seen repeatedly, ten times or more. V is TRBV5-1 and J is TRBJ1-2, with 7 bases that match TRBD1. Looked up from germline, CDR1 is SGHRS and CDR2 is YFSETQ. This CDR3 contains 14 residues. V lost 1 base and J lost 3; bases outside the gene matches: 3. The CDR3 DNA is TGCGCCAGCAGCTTGACAGGACAGGACTATGGCTACACCTTC. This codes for CASSLTGQDYGYTF.

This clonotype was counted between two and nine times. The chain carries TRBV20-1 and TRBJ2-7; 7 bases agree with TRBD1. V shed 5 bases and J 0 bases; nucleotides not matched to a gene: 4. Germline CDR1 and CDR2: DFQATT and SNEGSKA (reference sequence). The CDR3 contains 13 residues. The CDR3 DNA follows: TGCAGTGCTGCCGGGACAGCCTCCTACGAGCAGTACTTC. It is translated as CSAAGTASYEQYF.

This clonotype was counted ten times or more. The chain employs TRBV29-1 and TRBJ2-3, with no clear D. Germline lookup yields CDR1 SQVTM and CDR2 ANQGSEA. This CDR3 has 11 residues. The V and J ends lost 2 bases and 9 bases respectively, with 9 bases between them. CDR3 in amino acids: CSVENGPTQYF. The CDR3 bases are TGCAGCGTTGAAAACGGACCAACGCAGTATTTT.

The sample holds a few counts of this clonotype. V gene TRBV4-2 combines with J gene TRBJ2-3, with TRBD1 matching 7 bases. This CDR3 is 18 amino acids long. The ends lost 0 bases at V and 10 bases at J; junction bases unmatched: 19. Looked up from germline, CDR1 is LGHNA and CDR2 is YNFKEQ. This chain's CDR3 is CASSQDVSDRVGKGAQYF. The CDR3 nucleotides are TGTGCCAGCAGCCAAGATGTGAGCGACAGGGTGGGTAAAGGAGCGCAGTATTTT.

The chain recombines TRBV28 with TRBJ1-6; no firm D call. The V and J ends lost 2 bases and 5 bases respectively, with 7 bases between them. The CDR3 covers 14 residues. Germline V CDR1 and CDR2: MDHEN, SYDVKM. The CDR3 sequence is CASSLVEDNSPLHF. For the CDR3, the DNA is TGTGCCAGCAGTTTAGTCGAGGATAATTCACCCCTCCACTTT.

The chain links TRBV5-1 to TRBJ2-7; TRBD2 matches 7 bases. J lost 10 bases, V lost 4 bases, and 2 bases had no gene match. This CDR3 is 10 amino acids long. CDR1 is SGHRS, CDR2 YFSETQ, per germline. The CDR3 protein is CASSPGGQYF. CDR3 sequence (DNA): TGCGCCAGCAGCCCGGGGGGACAGTACTTC.

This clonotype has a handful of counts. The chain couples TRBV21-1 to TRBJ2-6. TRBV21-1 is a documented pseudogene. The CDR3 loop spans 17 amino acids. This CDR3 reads CASSKWVWIAGANVLTF. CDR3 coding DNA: TGTGCCAGCAGCAAATGGGTTTGGATCGCTGGGGCCAACGTCCTGACTTTC.